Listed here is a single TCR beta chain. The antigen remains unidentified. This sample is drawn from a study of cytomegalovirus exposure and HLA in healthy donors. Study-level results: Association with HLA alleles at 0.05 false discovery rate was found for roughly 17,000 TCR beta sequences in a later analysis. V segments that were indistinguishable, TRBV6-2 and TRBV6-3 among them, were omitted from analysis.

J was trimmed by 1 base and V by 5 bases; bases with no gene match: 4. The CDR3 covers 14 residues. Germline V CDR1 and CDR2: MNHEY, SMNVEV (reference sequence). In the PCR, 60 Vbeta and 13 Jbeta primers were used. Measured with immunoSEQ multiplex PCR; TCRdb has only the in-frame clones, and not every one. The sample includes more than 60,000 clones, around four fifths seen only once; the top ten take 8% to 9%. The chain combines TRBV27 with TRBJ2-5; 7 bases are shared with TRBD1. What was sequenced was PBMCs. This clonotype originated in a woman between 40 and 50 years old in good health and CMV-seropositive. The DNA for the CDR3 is TGTGCCAGCAGTCTGGGACAGCTCCAAGAGACCCAGTACTTC. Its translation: CASSLGQLQETQYF.